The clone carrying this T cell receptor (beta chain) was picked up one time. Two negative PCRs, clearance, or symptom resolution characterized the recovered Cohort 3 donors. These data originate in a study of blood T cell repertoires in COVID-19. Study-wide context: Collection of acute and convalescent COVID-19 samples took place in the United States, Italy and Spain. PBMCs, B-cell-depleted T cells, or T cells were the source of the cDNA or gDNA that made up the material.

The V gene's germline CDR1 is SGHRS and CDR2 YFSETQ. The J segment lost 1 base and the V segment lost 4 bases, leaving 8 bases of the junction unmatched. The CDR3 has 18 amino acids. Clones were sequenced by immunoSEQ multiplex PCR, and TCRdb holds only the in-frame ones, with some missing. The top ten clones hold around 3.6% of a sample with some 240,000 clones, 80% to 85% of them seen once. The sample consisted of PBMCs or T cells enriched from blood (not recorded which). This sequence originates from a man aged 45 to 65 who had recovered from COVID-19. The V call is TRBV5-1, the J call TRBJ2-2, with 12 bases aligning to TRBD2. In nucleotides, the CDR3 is TGCGCCAGCAGCCCGTGGACTAGCGGGGTCTTGAACACCGGGGAGCTGTTTTTT. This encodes CASSPWTSGVLNTGELFF. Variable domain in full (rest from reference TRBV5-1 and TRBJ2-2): KAGVTQTPRYLIKTRGQQVTLSCSPISGHRSVSWYQQTPGQGLQFLFEYFSETQRNKGNFPGRFSGRQFSNSRSEMNVSTLELGDSALYLCASSPWTSGVLNTGELFFGEGSRLTVL.